This T cell receptor beta chain was documented in a study of cytomegalovirus exposure and HLA in healthy donors. Whole-study results and caveats: It was confirmed in vitro that three of the CMV-associated chains were specific for CMV antigens.

This clone was seen once. What it binds is not known. The protocol was immunoSEQ multiplex PCR, while the TCRdb copy is restricted to in-frame clones and leaves out a portion. The profile shows fewer than 200,000 clones, roughly 90% of them singletons. Germline CDR1 SGHTA, CDR2 FQGNSA. The CDR3 length is 14 residues. Deletions cut 8 bases from V and 0 bases from J, with 11 bases between. Sequencing was done on a sample of PBMCs. This TCR came from a woman aged 25 to 39 in good health and CMV-seronegative. The chain is built from TRBV7-2 and TRBJ1-5, with no clear D. CDR3 in amino acids: CASALPGSNQPQHF. The CDR3 DNA reads as TGTGCCAGCGCCCTCCCGGGTAGCAATCAGCCCCAGCATTTT.